This T cell receptor (beta chain) came from a study of early T cells in non-severe SARS-CoV-2 infection. V lost 2 bases to trimming and J lost 9 bases, with 17 bases between them. The V gene's germline CDR1 is DFQATT and CDR2 SNEGSKA (reference sequence). The CDR3 runs to 13 residues. Tagging with unique molecular identifiers was applied to individual cDNA molecules. TCRdb independently ran MiXCR on the 5' RACE reads; one entry per CDR3 protein. The sample contains tens of thousands of distinct CDR3 sequences, around 11% of which appear only once. Study conclusions and caveats: Clonotype matching in VDJdb favored anti-spike CD8 responses and did not capture private and CD4 specificities.

This clonotype was seen a handful of times. Its target is not known. The chain combines TRBV20-1 with TRBJ2-7; maybe TRBD1 (6 bases). Sequencing was performed on whole blood, taken at baseline. This receptor was identified in an adult who was a healthcare worker with PCR-confirmed SARS-CoV-2 infection or an uninfected control (not recorded which). CDR3 region: CSARSDLQGSQYF. In DNA form, the CDR3 reads TGCAGTGCTAGATCCGACTTACAGGGTTCGCAGTACTTC.